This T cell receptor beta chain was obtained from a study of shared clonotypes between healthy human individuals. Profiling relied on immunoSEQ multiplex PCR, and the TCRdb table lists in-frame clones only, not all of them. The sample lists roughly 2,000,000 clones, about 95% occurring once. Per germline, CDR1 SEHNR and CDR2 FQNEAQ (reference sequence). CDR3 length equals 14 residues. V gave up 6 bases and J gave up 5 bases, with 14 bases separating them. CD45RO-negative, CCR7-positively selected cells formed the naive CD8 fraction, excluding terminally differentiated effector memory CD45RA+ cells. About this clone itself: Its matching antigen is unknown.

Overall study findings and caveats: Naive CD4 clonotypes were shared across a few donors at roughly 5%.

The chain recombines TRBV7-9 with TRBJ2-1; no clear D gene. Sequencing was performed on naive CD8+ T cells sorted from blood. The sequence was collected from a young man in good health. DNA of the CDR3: TGTGCCAGCAGTGTCCCCGCGGCAGACAATGAGCAGTTCTTC. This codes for CASSVPAADNEQFF.